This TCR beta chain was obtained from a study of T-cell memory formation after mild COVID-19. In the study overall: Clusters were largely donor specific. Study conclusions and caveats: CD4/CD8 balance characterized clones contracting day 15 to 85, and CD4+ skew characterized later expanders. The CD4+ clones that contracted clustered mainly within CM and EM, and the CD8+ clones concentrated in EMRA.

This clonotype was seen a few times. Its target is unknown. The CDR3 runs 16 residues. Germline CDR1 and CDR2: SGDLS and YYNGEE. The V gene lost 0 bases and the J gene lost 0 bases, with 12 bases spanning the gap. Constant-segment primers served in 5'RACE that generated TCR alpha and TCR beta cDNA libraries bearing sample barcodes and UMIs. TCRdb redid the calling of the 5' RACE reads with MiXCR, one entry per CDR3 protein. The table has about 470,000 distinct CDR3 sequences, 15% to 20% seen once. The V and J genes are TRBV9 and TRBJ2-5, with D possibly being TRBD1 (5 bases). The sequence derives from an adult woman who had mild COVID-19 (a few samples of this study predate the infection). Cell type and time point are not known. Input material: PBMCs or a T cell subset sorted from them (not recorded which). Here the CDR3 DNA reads TGTGCCAGCAGCGTAGAGGAATCAGGGTACCAAGAGACCCAGTACTTC. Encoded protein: CASSVEESGYQETQYF. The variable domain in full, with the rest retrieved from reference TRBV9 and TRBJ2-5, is DSGVTQTPKHLITATGQRVTLRCSPRSGDLSVYWYQQSLDQGLQFLIQYYNGEERAKGNILERFSAQQFPDLHSELNLSSLELGDSALYFCASSVEESGYQETQYFGPGTRLLVL.